The 30 T cell receptor beta chains in this list originate from one sample, sequenced in a study of T cells in Graves' hyperthyroidism and ophthalmopathy. Using RNA transcripts as the source, TCR beta CDR3 regions were amplified. First-round RT-PCR of the TCR CDR3 relied on the HTBI primer set. TCRdb re-derived calls from the multiplex PCR reads in MiXCR, one entry per CDR3 protein. This sample carries 300,000 or so distinct CDR3 sequences, about 21% of them seen once, and the ten largest clones take around 45%. Sequenced input: blood. The origin of the receptors is a woman aged 45-65 years with Graves' hyperthyroidism.

This clonotype was seen ten or more times. The chain employs TRBV2 and TRBJ1-1; 10 bases align to TRBD1. J lost 3 bases, V lost 4 bases, and 2 bases had no gene match. CDR1 SNHLY and CDR2 FYNNEI come from the germline V gene. The CDR3 sequence is 14 residues long. The CDR3 is CASSGQGADTEAFF. Here the CDR3 DNA reads TGTGCCAGCAGTGGACAGGGGGCGGACACTGAAGCTTTCTTT.

Many counts were recorded for this clonotype. The V and J genes are TRBV24-1 and TRBJ1-2; D remains unclear. This CDR3 has 13 amino acids. CDR1 and CDR2 (germline): KGHDR, SFDVKD. Deletions cut 4 bases from V and 4 bases from J, with 9 bases between. CDR3 nucleotide sequence: TGTGCCACCAGTGAGGCAGCCAGCTATGGCTACACCTTC. Amino acids: CATSEAASYGYTF.

In the case of this clonotype: A single base separates this from a much larger clone, so it may be a read error. This sequence joins TRBV12-3 or TRBV12-4 and TRBJ1-5; unclear D gene. This CDR3 has 13 amino acids. The CDR3 bases are TGTGTCAGCAGGAAGCATAGCAATCAGCCCCAGCATTTT. Translated: CVSRKHSNQPQHF.

This clonotype was seen repeatedly, ten times or more. The V gene is TRBV15, the J gene TRBJ2-2; TRBD2 is a possible D gene (5 bases). Germline V gene lookup returns CDR1 LNHNV and CDR2 YYDKDF (reference sequence). With 0 bases removed from V and 5 bases from J, the gap between germline ends came to 13 bases. CDR3 length: 16 amino acids. CDR3 coding DNA: TGTGCCACCAGCAGAGATCACGAGGGATATACCGGGGAGCTGTTTTTT. It translates to CATSRDHEGYTGELFF. The full variable domain, its missing parts supplied by reference TRBV15 and TRBJ2-2, is DAMVIQNPRYQVTQFGKPVTLSCSQTLNHNVMYWYQQKSSQAPKLLFHYYDKDFNNEADTPDNFQSRRPNTSFCFLDIRSPGLGDTAMYLCATSRDHEGYTGELFFGEGSRLTVL.

This clonotype was detected a few times. The chain employs TRBV18 and TRBJ2-3, with TRBD2 matching 7 bases. The CDR3 spans 15 residues. J was trimmed by 4 bases and V by 1 base; bases with no gene match: 5. Germline CDR1 KGHSH, CDR2 LQKENI. CDR3 loop: CASSPREGRSDTQYF. CDR3 coding DNA: TGTGCCAGCTCACCACGGGAGGGCCGTTCAGATACGCAGTATTTT.

As regards this clonotype: A much more abundant neighbour one base away suggests this may be a read error. The J gene is TRBJ2-5, the V gene TRBV12-3 or TRBV12-4, with D tentatively TRBD1 (6 bases). The CDR3 runs 16 residues. V was clipped by 5 bases and J by 4 bases, with 20 bases between them. The CDR3 reads CASSRQDGMRRETQYF. CDR3 in DNA: TGTGCCAGCAGTCGACAGGACGGGATGAGGAGAGAGACCCAGTACTTC.

This clonotype was observed many times. The chain links TRBV18 to TRBJ2-4; D gene uncertain. Germline V gene data show CDR1 as KGHSH and CDR2 as LQKENI. V was shortened by 0 bases and J by 0 bases, with 9 bases between the two germline ends. The CDR3 covers 16 residues. The CDR3: CASSPPQILAKNIQYF. DNA of the CDR3: TGTGCCAGCTCACCACCGCAAATCCTAGCCAAAAACATTCAGTACTTC.

In its sample, this clonotype was seen many times. The rearrangement uses TRBV28 and TRBJ2-2; 11 bases fit TRBD2. J was trimmed by 0 bases and V by 6 bases; bases with no gene match: 3. The CDR3 extends over 16 amino acids. The germline V gene encodes CDR1 MDHEN and CDR2 SYDVKM. The CDR3 spells CASRLTSGTNTGELFF. The CDR3 DNA follows: TGTGCCAGCAGGTTGACTAGCGGGACGAACACCGGGGAGCTGTTTTTT.

The chain is built from TRBV7-9 and TRBJ2-7; 9 nucleotides match TRBD2. V was clipped by 1 base and J by 5 bases; unmatched bases: 6. This CDR3 has 15 residues. CDR1 SEHNR and CDR2 FQNEAQ come from the germline V gene (reference sequence). CDR3 in DNA: TGTGCCAGCAGCTTAGGGGCGGGGGGGCCACACGAGCAGTACTTC. Encoded protein: CASSLGAGGPHEQYF.

This clonotype has a count of ten or more. The rearrangement joins TRBV5-1 to TRBJ2-7, with 7 bases lining up with TRBD2. The CDR3 is made up of 17 amino acids. Germline V lookup: CDR1 SGHRS, CDR2 YFSETQ. After removal of 0 bases from V and 6 bases from J, the junction contained 15 bases not matched to a gene. The CDR3 protein is CASSLVPLAMFGVEQYF. The CDR3 nucleotides read TGCGCCAGCAGCTTGGTGCCACTAGCGATGTTCGGTGTCGAGCAGTACTTC.

V is TRBV19 and J is TRBJ2-3, with TRBD2 as a possible D gene (6 bases). The ends were cut back, 5 bases at V and 0 bases at J, with 24 bases in the middle. There are 19 residues in the CDR3. Per germline, CDR1 LNHDA and CDR2 SQIVND (reference sequence). The CDR3 DNA reads as TGTGCCAGTAGTGAAACAGGATTCCGGAGGGTTAGCAGCACAGATACGCAGTATTTT. Its protein is CASSETGFRRVSSTDTQYF.

There are many counts of this clonotype. The CDR3 DNA is TGTGCCAGCCGCCTTACCGGGACTAGCGGTTACAATGAGCAGTTCTTC. Protein: CASRLTGTSGYNEQFF. This chain connects TRBV14 to TRBJ2-1; TRBD2 agrees at 11 bases. The V gene's germline CDR1 is SGHDN and CDR2 FVKESK. V shed 8 bases, J shed 4 bases, and the junction held 10 bases outside the gene matches. The CDR3 has 16 amino acids.

The J gene is TRBJ1-1, the V gene TRBV20-1; D not certain. This CDR3 has 13 amino acids. CDR1 DFQATT and CDR2 SNEGSKA come from the germline V gene (reference sequence). V lost 3 bases to trimming and J lost 1 base, with 9 bases between them. The CDR3 DNA is TGCAGTGCTAGTAGCAGGCAGAACACTGAAGCTTTCTTT. Translation: CSASSRQNTEAFF.

This clonotype occurred many times. The V call is TRBV11-2, the J call TRBJ2-1, with 10 bases identical to TRBD2. Germline V gene sequence: CDR1 SGHAT, CDR2 FQNNGV. V dropped 1 base and J dropped 9; count of bases not matched to a gene: 6. The CDR3 has 15 amino acids. The CDR3 protein is CASSLVTSGTGEQFF. The CDR3 DNA follows: TGTGCCAGCAGCTTAGTAACTAGCGGGACGGGTGAGCAGTTCTTC.

Only a few counts were recorded for this clonotype. V usage is TRBV9 and J usage is TRBJ2-1; 13 bases match TRBD2. J was trimmed by 4 bases and V by 3 bases; bases with no gene match: 10. CDR3 length equals 18 residues. Germline loops: CDR1 SGDLS, CDR2 YYNGEE. The DNA of the CDR3 is TGTGCCAGCAGCGCGACTAGCGGGAGGATTACGGGTTACAATGAGCAGTTCTTC. Protein: CASSATSGRITGYNEQFF.

This clonotype showed up many times. The chain carries TRBV29-1 and TRBJ1-3; 8 bases align to TRBD1. Unmatched junction bases numbered 8, after V lost 6 bases and J lost 4 bases. Germline V lookup: CDR1 SQVTM, CDR2 ANQGSEA. The CDR3 length is 14 residues. CDR3 bases: TGCAGCGTCTCCCCAGGGGGCTCAGGAAACACCATATATTTT. It specifies CSVSPGGSGNTIYF.

The chain recombines TRBV19 with TRBJ2-4; 10 bases match TRBD1. The V gene's germline CDR1 is LNHDA and CDR2 SQIVND (reference sequence). The CDR3 runs 12 residues. J lost 8 bases, V lost 8 bases, and 3 bases had no gene match. CDR3 loop: CASGTGVDIQYF. In DNA, the CDR3 is TGTGCCAGTGGGACAGGGGTGGACATTCAGTACTTC.

The gene calls are TRBV28 and TRBJ2-1, with a tentative D call TRBD2 (5 bases). The V gene lost 5 bases and the J gene lost 9 bases, with 17 bases spanning the gap. The V gene's germline CDR1 is MDHEN and CDR2 SYDVKM. The CDR3 is 14 amino acids. The CDR3 DNA sequence: TGTGCCAGCAGTCGGACTTCCCGAGGCACTGAGCAGTTCTTC. Amino acid sequence: CASSRTSRGTEQFF.

This clonotype appeared a few times. The J gene is TRBJ2-3, the V gene TRBV6-1; D tentatively reads TRBD1 or TRBD2 (6 bases each). The V and J ends lost 5 bases and 1 base respectively, with 13 bases between them. CDR1 and CDR2 (germline): MNHNS, SASEGT. CDR3 length: 15 residues. CDR3 in amino acids: CASSPLRGGTDTQYF. CDR3 nucleotides: TGTGCCAGCAGTCCCCTTAGGGGGGGCACAGATACGCAGTATTTT.

The table lists this clonotype with many counts. The V call is TRBV29-1, the J call TRBJ2-7; TRBD2 agrees at 9 bases. Germline-derived CDR1 and CDR2 are SQVTM and ANQGSEA. This CDR3 is 13 amino acids long. V was pared by 7 bases and J by 2 bases, with 6 bases of the junction left unmatched. CDR3 DNA: TGCAGCGCGCGCTCTAGCGGGACCTACGAGCAGTACTTC. Translation gives CSARSSGTYEQYF.

This clonotype has at least ten counts. The chain links TRBV3-1 to TRBJ1-1; D is unclear. This CDR3 region has 15 residues. Germline-derived CDR1 and CDR2 are LGHDT and YNNKEL (reference sequence). V gave up 4 bases and J gave up 4 bases, with 16 bases separating them. The CDR3 reads CASSLGGGLGTEAFF. Written as DNA, the CDR3 is TGTGCCAGCAGCCTCGGAGGAGGGCTGGGCACTGAAGCTTTCTTT.

The CDR3 sequence: CASSEASRGRQPQHF. The CDR3 DNA is TGTGCCAGCAGTGAAGCGAGCAGGGGGCGGCAGCCCCAGCATTTT. The V call is TRBV6-1, the J call TRBJ1-5; 8 bases are a match to TRBD1. Trimming at V came to 0 bases and at J to 7 bases, leaving 5 bases not matched to a gene. The germline CDR1 and CDR2 sequences are MNHNS and SASEGT. The CDR3 length is 15 residues.

The V call is TRBV5-1, the J call TRBJ2-1; maybe TRBD1 (6 bases). Germline V gene sequence: CDR1 SGHRS, CDR2 YFSETQ. CDR3 length: 16 residues. V gave up 0 bases and J gave up 6 bases, with 16 bases separating them. CDR3 nucleotide sequence: TGCGCCAGCAGCTTGGAAACTGACAGGCTAAGCAATGAGCAGTTCTTC. It is translated as CASSLETDRLSNEQFF.

The genes are TRBV15 and TRBJ2-7, with D unclear. This CDR3 has 12 residues. The germline CDR1 and CDR2 sequences are LNHNV and YYDKDF (reference sequence). The V end was cut by 1 base, the J end by 7 bases, with 8 bases between. Written as DNA, the CDR3 is TGTGCCACCAGCAGAGGGGCTGGGGAGCAGTACTTC. Translation gives CATSRGAGEQYF.

This chain uses TRBV7-3 with TRBJ1-1; possible D gene TRBD1, 5 bases. Per the germline V gene, CDR1 is SGHTA and CDR2 is FQGTGA. V dropped 1 base and J dropped 2 bases, with 11 bases sitting between them. The CDR3 has 15 residues. CDR3 protein: CASSLIRQTNTEAFF. The CDR3, as DNA: TGTGCCAGCAGCTTAATAAGACAGACTAACACTGAAGCTTTCTTT.

This clonotype was recorded many times. This chain links TRBV5-1 with TRBJ2-1; 9 bases map to TRBD2. Germline V gene data show CDR1 as SGHRS and CDR2 as YFSETQ. This CDR3 is built from 14 residues. V was clipped by 2 bases and J by 7 bases; unmatched bases: 4. CDR3 residues: CASSFSGSRNEQFF. The CDR3 coding sequence is TGCGCCAGCAGCTTTAGCGGGAGTAGAAATGAGCAGTTCTTC.

The rearrangement joins TRBV27 to TRBJ2-1; 11 bases are a match to TRBD1. The CDR3 covers 17 residues. Germline loops: CDR1 MNHEY, CDR2 SMNVEV (reference sequence). Trimming removed 1 base from V and 0 bases from J; junction bases left unmatched: 2. CDR3 sequence (DNA): TGTGCCAGCAGTTTATGGGGACAGGGGGTCTCCTACAATGAGCAGTTCTTC. Residues: CASSLWGQGVSYNEQFF.

The table lists this clonotype with many counts. The chain employs TRBV11-3 and TRBJ2-3, with TRBD1 matching over 9 bases. Trimming removed 2 bases from V and 4 bases from J; junction bases left unmatched: 4. The V gene's germline CDR1 is SGHNT and CDR2 YENEEA. The CDR3 loop spans 15 amino acids. The CDR3 DNA reads TGTGCCAGCAGCTTAAGGACAGGGGCAGCAGATACGCAGTATTTT. This gives the protein CASSLRTGAADTQYF.

This clonotype has ten or more counts. V and J are TRBV11-2 and TRBJ2-6; TRBD2 might be the D (6 bases). Germline loops: CDR1 SGHAT, CDR2 FQNNGV. Trimming left V 3 bases short and J 3 bases short, with 15 bases between. The length of the CDR3 is 17 residues. CDR3 protein: CASSFIAAQSGANVLTF. The CDR3, as DNA: TGTGCCAGCAGCTTCATAGCGGCCCAGAGTGGGGCCAACGTCCTGACTTTC.

This clonotype was recorded many times. This chain uses TRBV28 with TRBJ1-5, with D uncertain. Trimming took 1 base from V and 3 from J, leaving 1 base between them. The CDR3 is made up of 12 amino acids. Germline assignment: CDR1 MDHEN and CDR2 SYDVKM. The CDR3 DNA reads as TGTGCCAGCAGTTTATACAATCAGCCCCAGCATTTT. Encoded protein: CASSLYNQPQHF.